Sequencing of this TCR beta chain was carried out in a study of T cell responses to AZD1222 COVID-19 vaccine. Points on this clone: The antigen is not known.

Produced via immunoSEQ multiplex PCR; TCRdb's table is partial and in-frame only. The table records approximately 100,000 clones, roughly 90% of them present only once. Whole-study results and caveats: Spike-wide vaccine-associated CD4 TCRs dominated at 160-218 and 743-854. Targeting of unmutated variant regions was reportedly seen in nearly half of spike-specific TCRs. Females outnumbered males among donors, who were mostly white British; clonal diversity was possibly underestimated. Two AZD1222 doses significantly raised spike-specific TCR breadth and depth over controls.

The CDR3 has 11 residues. The germline CDR1 and CDR2 sequences are WSHSY and SAAADI. V was trimmed by 4 bases and J by 8 bases, leaving 8 bases between them. The sample consisted of peripheral blood, taken on day 0 of AZD1222 vaccination. The TCR sequence derives from an adult in good health. This chain links TRBV10-2 with TRBJ1-2, with D possibly TRBD1 on 5 matching bases. In DNA form, the CDR3 reads TGCGCCAGCAGTGCTACAGGCGGCTACACCTTC. Encoded protein: CASSATGGYTF.